This T cell receptor beta chain was recorded in a study of blood T cell repertoires in COVID-19. Study information: T cells, B-cell-depleted T cells, or PBMCs provided the cDNA or gDNA that served as material.

TCRdb keeps only in-frame clones here, not all; method: immunoSEQ multiplex PCR. Of approximately 100,000 clones in the sample, about 89% were seen once. This CDR3 has 16 amino acids. Germline V CDR1 and CDR2: MNHEY, SMNVEV (reference sequence). The germline V and J ends were trimmed by 4 bases and 0 bases, with 12 bases remaining between them. Sequenced: peripheral blood. The V gene is TRBV27, the J gene TRBJ1-4; TRBD1 might be the D (5 bases). This receptor was taken from a man aged 50 to 60 with acute or convalescent COVID-19. The CDR3 loop is CASSWGGGATNEKLFF. CDR3 sequence (DNA): TGTGCCAGCAGTTGGGGCGGGGGGGCAACTAATGAAAAACTGTTTTTT.